The clone carrying this T cell receptor (beta chain) was recorded a few times. Antigen: not known. This CDR3 is built from 13 residues. Trimming removed 5 bases at V and 3 bases at J, with 11 bases between. CDR1 and CDR2 (germline): SEHNR, FQNEAQ (reference sequence). This specimen belongs to a study of blood T cells in healthy people across ages. Study-wide results and limits: Total diversity from one million sequenced T cells was likely underestimated.

Next came a second PCR, run for roughly 6 to 11 cycles, which used a sample-barcoded 5' primer along with a J-beta primer mix. Each cDNA was tagged by a template-switch adaptor containing 12 random nucleotides. Each CDR3 protein gets one entry after TCRdb re-called the 5' RACE reads with MiXCR. Of 1.5 million to 2 million distinct CDR3 sequences in the sample, approximately 30% were seen once. Total RNA amounts of at least 5.5 micrograms were extracted per sample. The sequence was collected from a woman aged 30 to 39 in good health. This chain joins TRBV7-9 and TRBJ2-7; D is perhaps TRBD1 (6 bases). Sequenced sample: blood. In DNA, the CDR3 is TGTGCCAGCAGCAGGGGGACCCGCTACGAGCAGTACTTC. This gives the protein CASSRGTRYEQYF. Complete variable domain (other parts from reference TRBV7-9 and TRBJ2-7): DTGVSQNPRHKITKRGQNVTFRCDPISEHNRLYWYRQTLGQGPEFLTYFQNEAQLEKSRLLSDRFSAERPKGSFSTLEIQRTEQGDSAMYLCASSRGTRYEQYFGPGTRLTVT.